Given below is one TCR beta chain in context. The antigen it recognizes is unknown. Base qualities are not provided; no much larger clone lies one nucleotide away. This specimen comes from a study of T cells in Graves' hyperthyroidism and ophthalmopathy (dated by TCRdb to between 2018 and 2021). A note on the overall study: Peripheral blood samples were taken at initial diagnosis, before any treatment was given. The paper describes TCR Vbeta CDR3 sequencing of 135 peripheral blood samples, made up of fewer than 50 ophthalmopathy patients, roughly 72 hyperthyroidism patients and roughly 17 progressor patients. TCR V-J signatures able to tell the groups apart were searched for in a discovery cohort of 95 to 100 patients, of whom over 40 had Graves' ophthalmopathy and more than 55 had stable Graves' hyperthyroidism. After sampling, hyperthyroidism patients received methimazole starting at 30 mg daily, and ophthalmopathy patients received high-dose intravenous methylprednisolone. In addition, the study compared T-cell repertoires in thyroid tissue and in blood from 6 or 7 Graves' hyperthyroidism patients. Prospective prediction of ophthalmopathy was tested in an independent validation cohort of some 20 hyperthyroidism patients and 17 patients who later progressed to ophthalmopathy. The 95 to 100 discovery patients were randomly divided into training and test sets at a 7:3 ratio. Overall results and qualifications from the work: No statistical method was used to fix the sample size in advance, and group allocation was not hidden from the investigators. Ophthalmopathy was separated from stable hyperthyroidism by a 13 V-J signature model, with approximately 85% sensitivity and around 81% specificity obtained in cross-validation and 80%/75% obtained in testing. Most expanded thyroid clonotypes (frequency above 0.001) were also detected in blood, a finding suggesting that blood repertoires may reflect thyroid immune responses. In validation, progression to ophthalmopathy was predicted by the model with 70% to 71% sensitivity and under 85% specificity, a median of about 6.4 months before onset.

The cysteine opens and the phenylalanine closes a CDR3 of 17 amino acids. CDR3 DNA only is kept here, 51 bases in frame from base 1. The junction shows trimming of 2 bases on V and 3 bases on J, plus 14 bases between the germline ends. Reading the germline V gene gives CDR1 MDHEN and CDR2 SYDVKM. Hyperthyroidism patients were newly diagnosed, with disease duration under 2 months, and aged 18 to 65 years. Exclusion was applied to patients with uncontrolled infections, other autoimmune diseases, pregnancy or lactation. Diagnoses were based on clinical symptoms, serum thyroxine and TRAb, thyroid ultrasound and orbital computed tomography. Blood from progressor patients was drawn when they were first diagnosed with hyperthyroidism, before any ophthalmopathy symptoms appeared. Ficoll-Paque density gradient centrifugation was used to isolate PBMCs from around 10 ml of fresh peripheral blood. Progressor patients were first diagnosed with Graves' hyperthyroidism and then developed ophthalmopathy during follow-up. Trizol reagent was used to extract total RNA, and RNA quality was then checked on an Agilent 2100 Bioanalyzer.

The TCR beta CDR3 regions were amplified from the RNA transcripts. The first round of RT-PCR for the TCR CDR3 was performed with the HTBI primer set and the Qiagen OneStep RT-PCR kit. The libraries were constructed in a second round of multiplex PCR and then size-selected and purified. Sequencing of the libraries was done on an Illumina HiSeq2000 using paired-end 100 bp reads. The original methods were these. SOAPnuke was used to process the raw data, throwing out any read that contained adapters or uncalled bases, had a mean Phred below 15, or lacked an exact constant-primer or identifier match. COPE v1.2.5 was used to merge high-quality paired reads, and clonotypes were defined as unique nucleotide sequences. MiTCR v1.1 was used to align clonotypes to the IMGT TRBV, TRBD and TRBJ reference segments. Analysis was restricted to V-J combinations with a frequency above 0.0001, which covered 99.2% of repertoires. The TCS score was defined as the ratio of F50 (clonal expansion) to E x V (chaos), calculated using BLOSUM62-based TCRdist between CDR3 peptides within each V-J. Welch's t-statistics and random forest reduced fewer than 550 V-J features to under 15, which were used in a naive Bayes classifier (R e1071). The raw public data were reprocessed by TCRdb itself: fastp quality trimming at Q25, MiXCR clonotype calling, in-frame beta chains only. Duplicate CDR3 protein sequences are folded into a single record with the most common DNA and genes. Here the V and J calls rest on TCRdb's processing, not on the authors' analysis. For this sample there are some 600,000 distinct CDR3 sequences; around 13% appear just once. The ten largest make up roughly 5.7% of the sample.

The chain uses TRBV28 and TRBJ1-6, with the D gene call left open. The sequenced material came from blood. The TCR was taken from a woman in her 30s with Graves' hyperthyroidism that later progressed to Graves' ophthalmopathy. The nucleotides are TGTGCCAGCAGTTTAGTAACCCGACACGACTATAATTCACCCCTCCACTTT. Its coded protein is CASSLVTRHDYNSPLHF.